The subject of this entry is one T cell receptor (beta chain). The data belong to a study of blood T cell repertoires in COVID-19. Looking at the study overall: COVID-19 samples, acute and convalescent, were from the United States, Italy and Spain. T cells, B-cell-depleted T cells, or PBMCs supplied cDNA or gDNA.

The CDR3 length is 15 residues. Germline loops: CDR1 SGHDN, CDR2 FVKESK. V shed 0 bases and J shed 3 bases, with 10 bases lying between them. How the authors handled the data: Reference gene primers were amplified, and this amplification served to estimate nucleated cell counts. Some clones are missing from TCRdb's copy, which holds only in-frame ones; the method was immunoSEQ multiplex PCR. D and trimming come from the DNA, and the V and J calls and clone size come from that table. The sample lists about 75,000 clones, 70% to 85% seen once, with 20% to 25% in the top ten. The rearrangement links TRBV14 to TRBJ2-3; D remains ambiguous. The sequenced sample was peripheral blood. The TCR comes from a woman in her fifties or sixties with acute or convalescent COVID-19. The CDR3 nucleotides read TGTGCCAGCAGCCAAGATCTCCCAGCGACAGATACGCAGTATTTT. Residues: CASSQDLPATDTQYF.